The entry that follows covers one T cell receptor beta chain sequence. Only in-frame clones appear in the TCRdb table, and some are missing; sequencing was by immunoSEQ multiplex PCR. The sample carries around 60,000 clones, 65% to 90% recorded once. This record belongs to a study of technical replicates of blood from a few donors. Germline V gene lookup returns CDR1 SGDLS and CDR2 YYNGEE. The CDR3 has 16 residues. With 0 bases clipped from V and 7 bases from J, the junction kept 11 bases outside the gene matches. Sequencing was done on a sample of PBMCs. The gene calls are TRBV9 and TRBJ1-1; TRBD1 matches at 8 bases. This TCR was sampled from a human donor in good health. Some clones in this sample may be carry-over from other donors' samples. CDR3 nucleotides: TGTGCCAGCAGCGTAGGGTTTGGGCAGGGGGCATATGAAGCTTTCTTT. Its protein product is CASSVGFGQGAYEAFF.